This entry lists 28 T cell receptor beta chains sequenced from one sample in a study of T cells in localized non-small cell lung cancer. Assay: immunoSEQ multiplex PCR; the TCRdb copy retains only in-frame clones and omits some. This table has under 70,000 clones, about nine tenths appearing once. Sequenced here: peripheral blood, sampled before any cancer treatment. These receptors were taken from a woman aged 35-70 years with stage I lung adenocarcinoma.

This clone was found once. This chain joins TRBV28 and TRBJ1-1; unclear D gene. V was clipped by 2 bases and J by 0 bases, with 4 bases between them. The CDR3 spans 13 residues. Germline values: CDR1 MDHEN, CDR2 SYDVKM. The CDR3 loop reads CASSLPVNTEAFF. The CDR3 DNA is TGTGCCAGCAGTTTACCGGTGAACACTGAAGCTTTCTTT.

The chain is built from TRBV6-6 and TRBJ1-2; D is undetermined. CDR1 is MNHNY and CDR2 is SVGAGI in the germline V gene (reference sequence). This CDR3 is 13 amino acids long. The germline V and J ends were trimmed by 6 bases and 6 bases, with 14 bases remaining between them. CDR3 region: CASRAGGTHGYTF. The CDR3 DNA reads TGTGCCAGCAGAGCAGGCGGAACGCATGGCTACACCTTC.

The chain combines TRBV18 with TRBJ1-2; 7 positions agree with TRBD1. Germline CDR1 reads KGHSH; CDR2 reads LQKENI. Trimming at V came to 6 bases and at J to 4 bases, leaving 8 bases not matched to a gene. CDR3 length equals 14 residues. CDR3 DNA: TGTGCCAGCTCCCGGGACAGCCGTGGCTATGGCTACACCTTC. This translates into CASSRDSRGYGYTF.

V is TRBV9 and J is TRBJ1-2; unclear D gene. The CDR3 loop spans 13 amino acids. V lost 0 bases to trimming and J lost 4 bases, with 7 bases between them. Germline lookup yields CDR1 SGDLS and CDR2 YYNGEE. The CDR3 DNA is TGTGCCAGCAGCGTAGATGGGTCCTATGGCTACACCTTC. This gives the protein CASSVDGSYGYTF.

This clone was seen once. The CDR3 reads CASSPAGDGTNEKLFF. CDR3 DNA: TGTGCCAGCAGCCCTGCCGGGGACGGAACTAATGAAAAACTGTTTTTT. The chain couples TRBV5-6 to TRBJ1-4, with a weak D call TRBD1 (5 bases). V was trimmed by 4 bases and J by 1 base, leaving 14 bases between them. Germline CDR1 and CDR2: SGHDT and YYEEEE. The CDR3 is 16 amino acids.

This clone was recorded only once. The chain couples TRBV7-6 to TRBJ2-7, with 9 bases matching TRBD1. CDR1 and CDR2 from the germline V gene are SGHVS and FNYEAQ. After removal of 4 bases from V and 3 bases from J, the junction contained 10 bases not matched to a gene. This CDR3 is built from 16 residues. The DNA for the CDR3 is TGTGCCAGCAGCTCAGTGGTGAGGACAGGGGTCTACGAGCAGTACTTC. Amino acids: CASSSVVRTGVYEQYF.

This chain links TRBV27 with TRBJ1-6; D remains ambiguous. The V end lost 4 bases, the J end lost 10 bases, and 8 bases lay between the germline ends. This CDR3 spans 12 amino acids. Germline loops: CDR1 MNHEY, CDR2 SMNVEV (reference sequence). CDR3 coding DNA: TGTGCCAGCAGTTCAGGCAACTCACCCCTCCACTTT. Its protein product is CASSSGNSPLHF.

This clone has only one observation. The CDR3: CASSLGSRWDEKLFF. In DNA, the CDR3 is TGTGCCAGCAGCTTAGGTAGCCGGTGGGACGAAAAACTGTTTTTT. This chain connects TRBV11-2 to TRBJ1-4, with D perhaps TRBD1 (5 bases). The germline V gene encodes CDR1 SGHAT and CDR2 FQNNGV. The V end lost 1 base, the J end lost 8 bases, and 14 bases lay between the germline ends. The CDR3 spans 15 residues.

CDR3: CASSLAFGQGYGTEAFF. CDR3 sequence (DNA): TGTGCCAGCAGCTTAGCGTTCGGACAGGGGTATGGCACTGAAGCTTTCTTT. The chain is built from TRBV7-2 and TRBJ1-1; TRBD1 agrees at 9 bases. This CDR3 has 17 residues. After removal of 0 bases from V and 4 bases from J, the junction contained 9 bases not matched to a gene. The germline V gene encodes CDR1 SGHTA and CDR2 FQGNSA.

The rearrangement uses TRBV12-5 and TRBJ2-5; possibly TRBD1 for D (6 bases). Germline V CDR1 and CDR2: LGHNT, FRNRAP. The CDR3 runs 17 residues. Trimming pared 3 bases from V and 5 bases from J, leaving 22 bases between. CDR3 DNA sequence: TGTGCTAGTGGTTTCCTAGGATCGCCGGGGACAATGGAGACCCAGTACTTC. Translation gives CASGFLGSPGTMETQYF.

This rearrangement joins TRBV29-1 to TRBJ2-7; D gene uncertain. This CDR3 contains 13 residues. Germline assignment: CDR1 SQVTM and CDR2 ANQGSEA. V gave up 0 bases and J gave up 11 bases, with 17 bases separating them. The CDR3 nucleotides read TGCAGCGTTGAAGATGGCACCCCCGGAAGAGAGTACTTC. Amino acid sequence: CSVEDGTPGREYF.

The sample holds one count of this clone. This sequence joins TRBV12-5 and TRBJ2-1, with D perhaps matching TRBD1 (5 bases). Germline V lookup: CDR1 LGHNT, CDR2 FRNRAP. Trimming shortened V by 0 bases and J by 2 bases, and 14 bases separated the two germline ends. This CDR3 contains 17 residues. CDR3 nucleotide sequence: TGTGCTAGTGGTTTGGTACTTTCAGGGAAGCCCTACAATGAGCAGTTCTTC. The encoded protein is CASGLVLSGKPYNEQFF.

The rearrangement joins TRBV5-8 to TRBJ1-6, with D maybe TRBD1 (5 bases). The CDR3 is made up of 16 amino acids. Trimming cost V 4 bases and J 9 bases, with 20 bases left between them. Per germline, CDR1 SGHTS and CDR2 YDEGEE. The CDR3: CASSPLVDRRSSPLHF. The CDR3 nucleotides are TGTGCCAGCAGCCCACTCGTTGACAGACGAAGTTCACCCCTCCACTTT.

This clone was found once. The genes are TRBV19 and TRBJ1-4; D ambiguous. The germline V gene has CDR1 LNHDA and CDR2 SQIVND (reference sequence). The CDR3 covers 13 residues. V lost 5 bases to trimming and J lost 3 bases, with 7 bases between them. The DNA for the CDR3 is TGTGCCAGTAGTCGACATGCTAATGAAAAACTGTTTTTT. It translates to CASSRHANEKLFF.

The rearrangement joins TRBV27 to TRBJ2-7; 8 positions agree with TRBD1. CDR3 length: 13 residues. The germline gives CDR1 MNHEY, CDR2 SMNVEV (reference sequence). After removal of 10 bases from V and 1 base from J, the junction contained 6 bases not matched to a gene. The CDR3 coding sequence is TGTGCCATCGAACGGACAGGGTCCTACGAGCAGTACTTC. It encodes CAIERTGSYEQYF.

CDR3 DNA: TGTGCCAGCAGTGTAGACAGGATTTCCTACGAGCAGTACTTC. This sequence encodes CASSVDRISYEQYF. V is TRBV6-5 and J is TRBJ2-7, with a tentative D call TRBD1 (6 bases). Trimming removed 5 bases from V and 1 base from J, with 12 bases in between. Germline CDR1 is MNHEY and CDR2 is SVGAGI. The CDR3 sequence is 14 residues long.

The chain couples TRBV15 to TRBJ2-3; 7 nucleotides match TRBD1. The CDR3 extends over 14 amino acids. Germline-derived CDR1 and CDR2 are LNHNV and YYDKDF (reference sequence). The J segment lost 5 bases and the V segment lost 1 base, leaving 3 bases of the junction unmatched. CDR3 in amino acids: CATSRGTGIDTQYF. CDR3 nucleotide sequence: TGTGCCACCAGCAGAGGGACAGGTATAGATACGCAGTATTTT.

The chain uses TRBV5-4 and TRBJ2-5; 7 bases line up with TRBD1. The CDR3 runs to 13 residues. The ends lost 5 bases at V and 5 bases at J; junction bases unmatched: 6. CDR1 is SGHNT and CDR2 is YYREEE in the germline V gene (reference sequence). The CDR3 protein is CASRLIQGETQYF. The CDR3 coding sequence is TGTGCCAGCAGACTAATACAGGGGGAGACCCAGTACTTC.

The CDR3 is CASGLGVDRGHRDTQYF. The DNA for the CDR3 is TGTGCTAGTGGTTTGGGGGTGGACAGGGGGCATCGTGATACGCAGTATTTT. The chain uses TRBV12-5 and TRBJ2-3, with TRBD1 matching over 11 bases. This CDR3 has 17 amino acids. J was trimmed by 6 bases and V by 1 base; bases with no gene match: 9. CDR1 is LGHNT and CDR2 is FRNRAP in the germline V gene.

The rearrangement joins TRBV19 to TRBJ2-3, with TRBD1 as a possible D gene (6 bases). V dropped 2 bases and J dropped 4 bases, with 22 bases sitting between them. This CDR3 has 18 residues. Germline V gene lookup returns CDR1 LNHDA and CDR2 SQIVND (reference sequence). Here the CDR3 DNA reads TGTGCCAGTAGTATAATGGGCGGTAGGGGGATTTTGGCAGATACGCAGTATTTT. Protein sequence: CASSIMGGRGILADTQYF.

The rearrangement joins TRBV30 to TRBJ1-2; no definite D call. The CDR3 contains 12 residues. Germline V gene lookup returns CDR1 GTSNPN and CDR2 SVGIG (reference sequence). Trimming shortened V by 0 bases and J by 4 bases, and 6 bases separated the two germline ends. CDR3 loop: CAWSVQIYGYTF. The CDR3 DNA reads TGTGCCTGGAGTGTACAGATCTATGGCTACACCTTC.

This clone occurred a few times. The chain couples TRBV4-3 to TRBJ1-1; no reliable D call. V was clipped by 1 base and J by 10 bases, with 13 bases between them. The CDR3 is 13 amino acids. The V gene's germline CDR1 is LGHNA and CDR2 YSLEER. Here the CDR3 DNA reads TGCGCCAGCAGCCAAGGAGTTTCCGACCGAGCTTTCTTT. It is translated as CASSQGVSDRAFF.

The chain carries TRBV7-3 and TRBJ2-3, with unresolved D. Per germline, CDR1 SGHTA and CDR2 FQGTGA. The CDR3 spans 14 residues. Trimming shortened V by 0 bases and J by 0 bases, and 4 bases separated the two germline ends. CDR3 loop: CASSLTFSTDTQYF. CDR3 nucleotide sequence: TGTGCCAGCAGCTTAACTTTTAGCACAGATACGCAGTATTTT.

This clone was seen more than once but under ten times. The chain combines TRBV5-6 with TRBJ2-3; the D is unclear. Between the trimmed V and J ends, which lost 1 base and 1 base, there was a span of 10 bases. The CDR3 has 15 residues. Germline V gene data show CDR1 as SGHDT and CDR2 as YYEEEE. The CDR3: CASSLSLYRTDTQYF. The DNA for the CDR3 is TGTGCCAGCAGCTTGTCACTTTATCGCACAGATACGCAGTATTTT.

V is TRBV27 and J is TRBJ1-2, with a weak D call TRBD1 (6 bases). This CDR3 contains 19 residues. Trimming stripped 6 bases from V and 7 bases from J, with 33 bases between. Germline CDR1 and CDR2: MNHEY and SMNVEV (reference sequence). As DNA, the CDR3 is TGTGCCAGCAGCCCAAACAGGGTCGGATTTCGGTTCAGGGATAGTGGCTACACCTTC. This gives the protein CASSPNRVGFRFRDSGYTF.

The chain employs TRBV7-9 and TRBJ2-7, with D perhaps given as TRBD1 or TRBD2 (5 bases each). Germline CDR1 reads SEHNR; CDR2 reads FQNEAQ (reference sequence). Trimming left V 6 bases short and J 0 bases short, with 12 bases between. This CDR3 region has 14 residues. The CDR3 region is CASSPWDRSYEQYF. For the CDR3, the DNA is TGTGCCAGCAGTCCGTGGGACCGCTCCTACGAGCAGTACTTC. The entire variable domain, with the rest obtained from reference TRBV7-9 and TRBJ2-7, is as follows: DTGVSQNPRHKITKRGQNVTFRCDPISEHNRLYWYRQTLGQGPEFLTYFQNEAQLEKSRLLSDRFSAERPKGSFSTLEIQRTEQGDSAMYLCASSPWDRSYEQYFGPGTRLTVT.

This sequence joins TRBV19 and TRBJ2-2; D gene uncertain. Germline V gives CDR1 LNHDA, CDR2 SQIVND (reference sequence). V was clipped by 5 bases and J by 5 bases, with 6 bases between them. The CDR3 is made up of 12 amino acids. The CDR3 nucleotides are TGTGCCAGTAGTTTTGTTACCGGGGAGCTGTTTTTT. This translates into CASSFVTGELFF. The entire variable domain, with the rest obtained from reference TRBV19 and TRBJ2-2, is as follows: DGGITQSPKYLFRKEGQNVTLSCEQNLNHDAMYWYRQDPGQGLRLIYYSQIVNDFQKGDIAEGYSVSREKKESFPLTVTSAQKNPTAFYLCASSFVTGELFFGEGSRLTVL.

The rearrangement uses TRBV7-9 and TRBJ2-5; 8 bases fit TRBD1. The J call is doubtful: the DNA matches TRBJ2-7 better. From germline, CDR1 is SEHNR and CDR2 FQNEAQ (reference sequence). CDR3 size: 15 residues. The CDR3 nucleotides are TGTGCCAGCAGCCCGCGACAGGGGATTTCGGGCGAGCAGTACTTC. Translated: CASSPRQGISGEQYF.